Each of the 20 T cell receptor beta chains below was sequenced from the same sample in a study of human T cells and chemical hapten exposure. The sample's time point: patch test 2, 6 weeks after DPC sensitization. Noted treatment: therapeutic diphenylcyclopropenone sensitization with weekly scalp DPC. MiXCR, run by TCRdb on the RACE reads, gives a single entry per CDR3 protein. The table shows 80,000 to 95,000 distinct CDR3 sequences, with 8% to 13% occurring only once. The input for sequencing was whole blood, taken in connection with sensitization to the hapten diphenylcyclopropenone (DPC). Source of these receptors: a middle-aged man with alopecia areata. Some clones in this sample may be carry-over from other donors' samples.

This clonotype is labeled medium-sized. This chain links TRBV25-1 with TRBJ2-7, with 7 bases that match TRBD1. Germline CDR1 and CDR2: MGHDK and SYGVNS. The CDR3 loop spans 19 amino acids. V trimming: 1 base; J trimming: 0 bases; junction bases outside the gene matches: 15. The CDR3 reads CASSESNPGGSPSSYEQYF. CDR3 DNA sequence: TGTGCCAGCAGTGAATCTAATCCAGGGGGATCACCCAGCTCCTACGAGCAGTACTTC.

The CDR3 DNA follows: TGCGCCAGCAGCTTGAATCCGGGGAACACTGAAGCTTTCTTT. Its translation is CASSLNPGNTEAFF. This chain links TRBV5-1 with TRBJ1-1; D unresolved. CDR3 length: 14 residues. Deletions cut 1 base from V and 1 base from J, with 8 bases between. CDR1 SGHRS and CDR2 YFSETQ come from the germline V gene.

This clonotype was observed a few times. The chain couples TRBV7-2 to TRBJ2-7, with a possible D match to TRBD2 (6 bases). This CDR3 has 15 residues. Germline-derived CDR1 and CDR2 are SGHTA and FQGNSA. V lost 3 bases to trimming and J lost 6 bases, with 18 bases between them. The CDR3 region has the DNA TGTGCCAGCAGCTTTAGCGGAATAGAGGTCGGCGAGCAGTACGTC. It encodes CASSFSGIEVGEQYV.

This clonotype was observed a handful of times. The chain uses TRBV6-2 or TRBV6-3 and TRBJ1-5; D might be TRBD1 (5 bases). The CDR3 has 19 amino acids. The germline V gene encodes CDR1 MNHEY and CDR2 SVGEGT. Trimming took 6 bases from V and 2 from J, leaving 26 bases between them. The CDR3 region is CASRPRVSVGGSRNQPQHF. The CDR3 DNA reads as TGTGCCAGCAGACCCCGCGTTTCAGTTGGGGGTTCACGCAATCAGCCCCAGCATTTT.

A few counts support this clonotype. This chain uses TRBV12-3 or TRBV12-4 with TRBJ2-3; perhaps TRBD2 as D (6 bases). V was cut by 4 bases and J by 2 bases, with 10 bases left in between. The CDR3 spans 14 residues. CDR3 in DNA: TGTGCCAGCAGTTCCTCGGGGGTCACAGATACGCAGTATTTT. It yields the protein CASSSSGVTDTQYF.

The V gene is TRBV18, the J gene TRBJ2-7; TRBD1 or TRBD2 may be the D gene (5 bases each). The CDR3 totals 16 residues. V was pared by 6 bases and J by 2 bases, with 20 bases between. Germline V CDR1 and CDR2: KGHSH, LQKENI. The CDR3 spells CASSPQPGTGAYEQYF. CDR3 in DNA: TGTGCCAGCTCGCCGCAACCCGGGACGGGCGCCTACGAGCAGTACTTC.

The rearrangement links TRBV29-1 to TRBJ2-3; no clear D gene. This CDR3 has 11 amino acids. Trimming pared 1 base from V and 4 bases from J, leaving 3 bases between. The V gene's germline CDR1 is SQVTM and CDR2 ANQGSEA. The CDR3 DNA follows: TGCAGCGTTGAAGCTGCAGATACGCAGTATTTT. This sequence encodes CSVEAADTQYF.

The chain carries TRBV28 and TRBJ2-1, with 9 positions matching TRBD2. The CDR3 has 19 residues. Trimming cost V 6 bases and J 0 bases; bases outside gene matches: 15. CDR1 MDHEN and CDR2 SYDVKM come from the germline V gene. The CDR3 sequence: CASRRVGGRAGSSYNEQFF. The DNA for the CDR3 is TGTGCCAGCAGACGAGTTGGCGGGAGGGCCGGGAGCTCCTACAATGAGCAGTTCTTC.

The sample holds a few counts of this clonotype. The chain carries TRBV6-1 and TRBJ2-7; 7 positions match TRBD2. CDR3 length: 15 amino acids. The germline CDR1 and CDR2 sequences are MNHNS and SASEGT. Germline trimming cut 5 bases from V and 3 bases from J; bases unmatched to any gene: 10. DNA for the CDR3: TGTGCCAGCAGTTACCTTAGTGGGGGGGACTACGAGCAGTACGTC. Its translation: CASSYLSGGDYEQYV.

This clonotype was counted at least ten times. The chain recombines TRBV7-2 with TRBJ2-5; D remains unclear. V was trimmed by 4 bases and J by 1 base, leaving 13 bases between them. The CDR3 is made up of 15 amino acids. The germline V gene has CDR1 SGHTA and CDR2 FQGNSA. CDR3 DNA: TGTGCCAGCAGCTCCATATCGGCAGTCCAAGAGACCCAGTACTTC. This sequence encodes CASSSISAVQETQYF. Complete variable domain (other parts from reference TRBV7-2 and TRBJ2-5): GAGVSQSPSNKVTEKGKDVELRCDPISGHTALYWYRQSLGQGLEFLIYFQGNSAPDKSGLPSDRFSAERTGGSVSTLTIQRTQQEDSAVYLCASSSISAVQETQYFGPGTRLLVL.

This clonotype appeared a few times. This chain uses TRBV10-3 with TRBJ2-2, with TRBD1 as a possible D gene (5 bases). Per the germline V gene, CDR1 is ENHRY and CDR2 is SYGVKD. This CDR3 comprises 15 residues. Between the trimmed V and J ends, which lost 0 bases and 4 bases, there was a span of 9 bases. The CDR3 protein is CAISESRGGTGELFF. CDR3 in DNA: TGTGCCATCAGTGAGTCAAGGGGCGGCACCGGGGAGCTGTTTTTT.

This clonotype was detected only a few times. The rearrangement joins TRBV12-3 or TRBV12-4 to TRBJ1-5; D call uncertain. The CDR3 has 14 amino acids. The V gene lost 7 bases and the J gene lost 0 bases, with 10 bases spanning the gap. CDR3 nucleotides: TGTGCCAGCACCGCGGAGAGTAGCAATCAGCCCCAGCATTTT. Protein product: CASTAESSNQPQHF.

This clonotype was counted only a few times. The CDR3 is CASTSGLGTDTQYF. The CDR3 bases are TGTGCCAGCACCTCCGGACTGGGCACAGATACGCAGTATTTT. The chain is built from TRBV6-2 or TRBV6-3 and TRBJ2-3; tentatively, D is TRBD2 (5 bases). The CDR3 length is 14 residues. The V end was cut by 7 bases, the J end by 1 base, with 12 bases between. Per germline, CDR1 MNHEY and CDR2 SVGEGT.

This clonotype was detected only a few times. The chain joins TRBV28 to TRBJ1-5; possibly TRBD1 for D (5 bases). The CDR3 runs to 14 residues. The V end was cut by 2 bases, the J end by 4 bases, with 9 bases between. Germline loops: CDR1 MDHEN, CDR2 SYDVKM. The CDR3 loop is CASSLETANQPQHF. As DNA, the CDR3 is TGTGCCAGCAGTTTAGAGACAGCTAATCAGCCCCAGCATTTT.

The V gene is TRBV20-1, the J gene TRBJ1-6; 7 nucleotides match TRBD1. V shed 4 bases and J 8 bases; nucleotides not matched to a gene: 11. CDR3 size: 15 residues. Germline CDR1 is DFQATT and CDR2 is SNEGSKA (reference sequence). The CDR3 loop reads CSANQGDLWDSPLHF. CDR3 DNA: TGCAGTGCTAACCAGGGGGACCTCTGGGATTCACCCCTCCACTTT.

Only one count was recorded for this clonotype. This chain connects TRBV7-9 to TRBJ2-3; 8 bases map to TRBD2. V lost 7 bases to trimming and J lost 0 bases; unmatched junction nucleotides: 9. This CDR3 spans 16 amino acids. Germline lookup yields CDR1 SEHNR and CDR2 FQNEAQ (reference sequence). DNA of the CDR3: TGTGCCAGCACTCCAGGGGCTAGCGGGAGCACAGATACGCAGTATTTT. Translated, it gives CASTPGASGSTDTQYF.

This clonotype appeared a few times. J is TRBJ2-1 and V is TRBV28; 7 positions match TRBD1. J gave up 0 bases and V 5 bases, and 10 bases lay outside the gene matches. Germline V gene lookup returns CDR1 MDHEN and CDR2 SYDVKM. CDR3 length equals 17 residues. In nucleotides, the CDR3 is TGTGCCAGCAGTCCACCCCCTCCAGGGGGCTCCTACAATGAGCAGTTCTTC. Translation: CASSPPPPGGSYNEQFF.

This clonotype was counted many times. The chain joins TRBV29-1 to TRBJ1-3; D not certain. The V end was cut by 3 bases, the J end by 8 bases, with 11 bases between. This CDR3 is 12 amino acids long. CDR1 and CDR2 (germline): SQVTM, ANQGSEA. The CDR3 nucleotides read TGCAGCGTTGACGGTTACGGGGACACCATATATTTT. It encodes CSVDGYGDTIYF. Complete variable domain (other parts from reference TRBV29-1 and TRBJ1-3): SAVISQKPSRDICQRGTSLTIQCQVDSQVTMMFWYRQQPGQSLTLIATANQGSEATYESGFVIDKFPISRPNLTFSTLTVSNMSPEDSSIYLCSVDGYGDTIYFGEGSWLTVV.

The CDR3 loop is CASSPTGLQLYEQYV. The CDR3 nucleotides are TGTGCCAGCAGTCCAACGGGACTACAACTCTACGAGCAGTACGTC. The J gene is TRBJ2-7, the V gene TRBV6-2 or TRBV6-3, with TRBD2 matching 7 bases. The CDR3 contains 15 residues. Trimming took 5 bases from V and 3 from J; bases not matched to a gene: 10. The germline gives CDR1 MNHEY, CDR2 SVGEGT.

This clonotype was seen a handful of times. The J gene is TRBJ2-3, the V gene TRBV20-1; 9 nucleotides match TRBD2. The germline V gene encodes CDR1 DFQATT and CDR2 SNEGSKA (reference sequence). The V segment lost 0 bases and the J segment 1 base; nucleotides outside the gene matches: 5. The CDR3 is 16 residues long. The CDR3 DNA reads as TGCAGTGCTAGAGATCTCCTAGCGGGGCGCACAGATACGCAGTATTTT. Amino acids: CSARDLLAGRTDTQYF.